This TCR beta chain was sequenced in a study of STAT5B mutations in CD4+ large granular lymphocyte leukemia (dated by TCRdb to 2021 to 2024). General notes on the study: Among the healthy controls, the CDR3 'QG' motif was associated with a particular HLA allele. The TCRbeta repertoires of CD4+ T-cell large granular lymphocyte leukemia patients were compared with the TCRbeta repertoires of healthy blood donors. The purity of purified fractions was confirmed by flow cytometry on FACSCanto II or FACSVerse to exceed 95% among lymphocytes.

TCRbeta rearrangements were sequenced from genomic DNA using the immunoSEQ assay at survey resolution. Per the source publication's procedure: In the TCR sequencing data, the lowest productive clonotype frequency that could be detected was 2.59 x 10-5. Only productive TCRbeta rearrangements, defined as complete and in-frame sequences, were included in the analyses. The clonality of each sample was calculated as Simpson clonality in the immunoSEQ Analyzer version 3.0. Clones were binned by frequency as very rare, small, medium, large (1-20%) or hyperexpanded (>20%). OLGA 1.2.3 estimated generation probabilities, VDJtools produced V-gene circos plots, VDJdb was queried for specificities, and GLIPH identified CDR3 motifs. Imported from immuneACCESS, the table was reduced by TCRdb to in-frame sequences with V and J called. These copies leave out some clones; in studies compared against another copy, an unresolved V gene accounts for under half, and the cause of the remainder is not known. The V and J calls and clone size were taken over from that table, and D and trimming were inferred from the DNA. A total of over 35,000 clones appear in this sample, about four fifths of them only once. The ten top clones hold approximately 4% of the sample.

On this clone itself: The target of this receptor is not known. Qualities for individual bases were not recorded, and no much larger clone is one base off.

The healthy control group was made up of a few dozen blood donors, and the Finnish Red Cross blood service supplied their buffy coats. All TCR-sequenced material derived from peripheral blood: patient blood samples and healthy donor buffy coats. Ficoll-Hypaque gradient centrifugation was used to isolate peripheral blood mononuclear cells. CD4+ cells were magnetically purified from the buffy coats of healthy controls. The Gentra Puregene Cell and Tissue kit was used for genomic DNA extraction, and quantification was performed on a Qubit 2.0 fluorometer. The CDR3 measures 14 amino acids from cysteine to phenylalanine. CDR3 DNA is the only sequence kept; it has 42 bases, read in frame from the first base. CDR1 and CDR2 (SGHTA, FQGTGA) derive from the germline V gene. V loses 3 bases of germline sequence and J loses 1 base, and the interval between the two ends is 9 bases. Beyond this particular receptor, the publication reports: The main leukemic clonotypes were found to be private to each patient, although around a quarter of the main leukemic clonotypes were detected at low frequency in the non-leukemic repertoires of other patients. Enrichment of TRBV06-family usage was observed among the top patient clones (8/27) relative to healthy controls (2/35). Compared with healthy CD4+ repertoires, CD4-sorted patient repertoires appeared more clonal, and this difference remained even after the putative leukemic clones were removed. The data were not HLA-matched, and the higher clonality in CD4+ T-LGLL than in CD8+ T-LGLL could be due to the relatively small sample size.

Recombination joined TRBV7-3 with TRBJ1-1, with a tentative D gene TRBD1 over 5 matching bases. Sequences were obtained from CD4+ T cells from blood buffy coats. This receptor was taken from a human donor in good health. The CDR3 in this case is CASSFQGGNTEAFF. The DNA reads as follows: TGTGCCAGCAGCTTTCAGGGAGGGAACACTGAAGCTTTCTTT.